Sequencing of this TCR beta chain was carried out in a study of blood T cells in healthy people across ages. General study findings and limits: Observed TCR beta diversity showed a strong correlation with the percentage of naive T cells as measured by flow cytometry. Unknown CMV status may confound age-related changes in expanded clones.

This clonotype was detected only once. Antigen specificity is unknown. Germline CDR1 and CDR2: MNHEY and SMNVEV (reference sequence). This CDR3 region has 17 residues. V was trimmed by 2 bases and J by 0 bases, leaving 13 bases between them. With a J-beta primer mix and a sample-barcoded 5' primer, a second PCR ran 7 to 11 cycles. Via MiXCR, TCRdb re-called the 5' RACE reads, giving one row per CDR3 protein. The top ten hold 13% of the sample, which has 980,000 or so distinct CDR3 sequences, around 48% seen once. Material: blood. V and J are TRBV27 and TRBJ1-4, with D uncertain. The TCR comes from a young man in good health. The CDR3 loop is CASSLGPAYATNEKLFF. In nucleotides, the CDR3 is TGTGCCAGCAGTTTAGGGCCAGCTTATGCAACTAATGAAAAACTGTTTTTT.